This T cell receptor (beta chain) was recorded in a study of cytomegalovirus exposure and HLA in healthy donors. With 60 Vbeta and 13 Jbeta primers, the PCR was carried out. In the source study's methods: Some 9.9 million of tens of millions of unique TCR beta chains were shared, per a later count. The protocol was immunoSEQ multiplex PCR, while the TCRdb copy is restricted to in-frame clones and leaves out a portion. V, J and clone size derive from that table, while D and trimming were established from the DNA sequence. The sample gives about 140,000 clones, around four fifths of which show up once; approximately 4.3% is in the top ten. The source of this sequence is a man aged 30 to 45 in good health. Sequencing was carried out using PBMCs.

The CDR3, as DNA: TGTGCCTGGAGTCGGGGACAGGGGGCAAAAGAGCAGTACTTC. Translating gives CAWSRGQGAKEQYF. This rearrangement joins TRBV30 to TRBJ2-7; the match to TRBD1 covers 12 bases. There are 14 residues in the CDR3. Unmatched junction bases numbered 6, after V lost 2 bases and J lost 7 bases. Germline CDR1 GTSNPN, CDR2 SVGIG (reference sequence).